Sequencing of this TCR beta chain was carried out in a study of tissue T cells after allogeneic stem cell transplantation (dated by TCRdb to between 2021 and 2022). About the investigation overall: For tissues with multiple samples, a pathologist reviewed H&E sections and gave sequencing priority to samples with histologically apparent lymphocytes. The study profiled TCR beta repertoires across many tissues from research autopsies of patients with and without GVHD, plus mouse models of GVHD. The human arm was conducted as a prospective observational study, and neither blinding nor randomization was performed. What the research found in general, with its limitations: Only a few T cell clones appeared in more than one patient, yet motif-based clustering showed tissue-specific repertoire signatures that were shared between patients. In both patients and mice, only a limited portion of the TCR repertoire detected in tissues was captured by blood and spleen T cells. A small and clinically heterogeneous patient cohort was studied, and sampling depth was acknowledged as a limitation. Blood samples were not available from the non-GVHD comparator patients. Within patients, how anatomically similar the tissues were was a key factor in shaping TCR repertoire composition, regardless of disease or transplant status. Which tissue TCRs were alloreactive or antigen-specific was not determined in the study, and some clones might have been persisting host cells.

Library method: the immunoSEQ multiplex PCR assay. TCRbeta CDR3 sequencing was performed at survey depth by Adaptive Biotechnologies, and CDR3 sequences, V/J genes, productive frequency and template counts were reported. TCR beta CDR3 regions were amplified from genomic DNA rather than RNA. Processing in the source paper ran as follows. Pairwise repertoire overlap between tissues was quantified with Jensen-Shannon divergence, where 1 means complete divergence and 0 identical. Tissues were clustered by single-linkage agglomerative hierarchical clustering of pairwise JSD values, and the clustering results were displayed as dendrograms. GLIPH2 was run on all patient samples with simulation_depth 1000, kmer_min_depth 3, cdr3_length_cutoff 8, keeping groups with more than two unique CDR3s. A standardized tissue-overlap score was calculated by extrapolating Jaccard GLIPH-group overlap across patients to a standard repertoire size of 1000 clones. Linear mixed-effect models, with tissue as a fixed effect and individual as a random effect, were used to test how diversity related to clinical or experimental variables. This is the immuneACCESS table as TCRdb keeps it, with only in-frame sequences that have V and J called. A part of the clones is gone; compared with another copy, unresolved V genes explain less than half, and the rest is unexplained. That table is the source of V, J and clone size, and D and trimming were worked out from the DNA. The sample profile shows more than 9,000 clones; 70% of them were found once. The ten biggest clones cover 14% of the sample.

With regard to this clone: The antigen it recognizes is unknown. There are no base qualities to consult, and no much larger clone falls within one base.

The sample's time point, from its label and the paper: human tissue collected at research (rapid) autopsy. For comparison, three non-HCT patients with other cancers were selected retrospectively, each having at least five GI tract samples and no known GI disease at death. Autopsy tissues, which were obtained after a median post-mortem interval of about ten hours, included GI sites from esophagus to rectum, liver, skin and lymphoid organs including spleen. Each autopsy specimen was bisected, with one portion flash-frozen in liquid nitrogen and the remainder formalin-fixed, and the outer muscle layers of GI specimens were removed. To extract genomic DNA from frozen tissues, either the Mag-Bind Blood & Tissue DNA HDQ 96 Kit on a Chemagic 360 or the DNeasy Blood & Tissue Kit was used. Because of concern about red blood cell contamination, extracted DNA underwent additional purification with the Genomic DNA Clean & Concentrator-25 kit.

Including cysteine and phenylalanine, the CDR3 has 15 amino acids. The sequence is cut down to CDR3 DNA, 45 bases in frame from base 1. CDR1 and CDR2 were assigned from the germline V gene (reference sequence) as GTSNPN and SVGIG. V and J are truncated by 0 bases and 6 bases respectively, leaving an intervening sequence of 16 bases. The clonotype originates from a woman aged 18-49 years with breast cancer. The receptor chain draws on TRBV30 and TRBJ2-3; the D gene is perhaps TRBD2, from 6 matching bases. The specimen comprised tissue from the right colon, sampled at autopsy. The bases read TGTGCCTGGAGTGTACCGCGCGGGGCCGGGGATACGCAGTATTTT. This translates into CAWSVPRGAGDTQYF.